The subject of this entry is one T cell receptor (beta chain). Its antigen is currently not known. No qualities accompany the bases; no much larger clone lies one base away. Participants in the prospective study were aged 18 to 89 years, lived in approximately 26 United States geographic areas, and enrolled through a virtual design. In the prospective study, participants were assigned to cohorts based on the clinical history participants reported in a screening survey and a study questionnaire. Exposed participants had been in contact with someone with a PCR-confirmed or clinician-diagnosed COVID-19 case within 2 weeks of study entry. In the prospective study, mobile phlebotomists collected whole blood, serum and a nasopharyngeal or oropharyngeal swab from each participant. Over a 2-month period, participants in the prospective study had the option of providing additional blood draws and questionnaires. Blood samples from the prospective study were shipped frozen or at room temperature prior to DNA extraction.

The data derive from a study of blood T cell repertoires in COVID-19 (dated by TCRdb to about 2020). Regarding the study in general: Samples from collaborators originated in the United States, Italy and Spain and spanned both the acute and convalescent phases of COVID-19. The prospective study material was composed of cDNA or gDNA derived from T cells, B-cell-depleted T cells, or PBMCs. Subjects who had been exposed to COVID-19, were actively infected with it, or had recovered from it provided the deeply sampled blood TCRbeta repertoires that made up the dataset. The repertoires were released in a freely available public database meant as a resource for research on the immune response to SARS-CoV-2. Samples came from the ongoing ImmuneRACE study (first 160 participants) plus 1,254 subjects from 6 global collaborators. Nearly every sample came with metadata listing a de-identified subject ID, COVID-19 status, age in years and sex. Where available, HLA class I and class II types were obtained from metadata supplied by the sample provider rather than from assay-based typing. General conclusions and limits of the study: The amount of clinical and demographic metadata varied by source and participant and was provided uncurated.

TCRbeta CDR3 regions were amplified from genomic DNA by means of the immunoSEQ Assay, a bias-controlled multiplex PCR. From the authors' description of their analysis: Within the assay, amplification of reference gene primers was used to estimate how many nucleated cells each sample contained. Sequence reads were collapsed and filtered to measure the absolute abundance of every unique TCRbeta CDR3 rearrangement. For each sample, productive Simpson clonality was calculated as the square root of Simpson's diversity index over productive rearrangements. TCRdb holds this immuneACCESS table with in-frame rearrangements only. Some clones are missing; in checked studies, unresolved V genes explain under half, and the rest has no known cause. V, J and clone size derive from that table, while D and trimming were established from the DNA sequence. This sample is represented by about 300,000 clones; just under 90% of them were singletons. The ten largest clonotypes hold under 3.5% of the sample.

The germline ends are 20 bases apart after V is trimmed by 5 bases and J by 15 bases. The germline V gene provides CDR1 MNHEY and CDR2 SVGAGI. The CDR3 sequence holds 13 residues, the cysteine and phenylalanine included. Only the CDR3 DNA stays, 39 bases, in frame from base 1. Rearrangement joined TRBV6-5 to TRBJ2-1; TRBD1 could be the D gene, as 6 bases match. Specimen: PBMCs or T cells enriched from blood (not recorded which). The TCR originated in a woman aged 50 to 65 who had been exposed to COVID-19. CDR3 loop: CASSKSGQRGLFF. The nucleotide sequence reads TGTGCCAGCAGTAAATCTGGACAGAGGGGATTGTTCTTC.